Below, 18 T cell receptor beta chains from the same sample are listed, as sequenced in a study of blood T cell repertoires in COVID-19. Clones were sequenced by immunoSEQ multiplex PCR, and TCRdb holds only the in-frame ones, with some missing. The profile shows about 130,000 clones, 70% to 75% of them singletons. The sequenced sample was peripheral blood. These TCRs come from a man aged 55 to 70 with acute or convalescent COVID-19.

V is TRBV6-6 and J is TRBJ2-1; D perhaps matches TRBD1 (5 bases). Germline CDR1 reads MNHNY; CDR2 reads SVGAGI (reference sequence). The CDR3 totals 13 residues. Trimming took 4 bases from V and 4 from J, leaving 8 bases between them. In DNA, the CDR3 is TGTGCCAGCAGTTCGACAGTTTACAATGAGCAGTTCTTC. Residues: CASSSTVYNEQFF.

This clone was recorded only once. V is TRBV19 and J is TRBJ1-6, with 10 bases fitting TRBD1. The CDR3 runs 16 residues. CDR1 is LNHDA and CDR2 is SQIVND in the germline V gene (reference sequence). V dropped 4 bases and J dropped 2; count of bases not matched to a gene: 2. The CDR3 reads CASSRGQGTYNSPLHF. The CDR3 nucleotides are TGTGCCAGTAGTAGGGGACAGGGGACCTATAATTCACCCCTCCACTTT.

For this clone: Other DNA sequences in this specimen translate into the identical CDR3. The CDR3 reads CAIKVGQTGAYEQYF. The CDR3 DNA follows: TGTGCCATCAAAGTCGGGCAGACAGGGGCCTACGAGCAGTACTTC. The chain has TRBV10-3 and TRBJ2-7; 8 positions agree with TRBD1. Germline V gene data show CDR1 as ENHRY and CDR2 as SYGVKD. V lost 7 bases and J lost 2; bases outside the gene matches: 10. CDR3 length: 15 residues.

V is TRBV19 and J is TRBJ1-4; tentative D call: TRBD1 (6 bases). Trimming pared 2 bases from V and 4 bases from J, leaving 17 bases between. The CDR3 covers 17 residues. Germline V gene data show CDR1 as LNHDA and CDR2 as SQIVND (reference sequence). The CDR3 DNA follows: TGTGCCAGTAGTATAAAGGGCAGGGGCGTAGGTAATGAAAAACTGTTTTTT. Protein sequence: CASSIKGRGVGNEKLFF.

The J gene is TRBJ2-1, the V gene TRBV4-2; D is undetermined. The germline V gene encodes CDR1 LGHNA and CDR2 YNFKEQ. The CDR3 sequence is 13 residues long. V was clipped by 0 bases and J by 8 bases, with 8 bases between them. CDR3 loop: CASSQDLVHEQFF. In DNA, the CDR3 is TGTGCCAGCAGCCAAGATTTAGTCCATGAGCAGTTCTTC.

The genes are TRBV11-2 and TRBJ2-1, with TRBD2 identical over 10 bases. V lost 5 bases to trimming and J lost 9 bases; unmatched junction nucleotides: 7. The CDR3 sequence is 14 residues long. Germline values: CDR1 SGHAT, CDR2 FQNNGV. CDR3 residues: CASSVLAGFSEQFF. The CDR3 DNA reads as TGTGCCAGCAGCGTACTAGCGGGGTTCTCTGAGCAGTTCTTC.

J is TRBJ1-2 and V is TRBV19; 9 nucleotides agree with TRBD1. The CDR3 extends over 17 amino acids. Germline CDR1 is LNHDA and CDR2 is SQIVND (reference sequence). The ends lost 4 bases at V and 6 bases at J; junction bases unmatched: 15. CDR3 protein: CASSTSGTGLQYDGYTF. The DNA of the CDR3 is TGTGCCAGTAGTACCTCCGGGACAGGGTTACAGTACGATGGCTACACCTTC.

The chain links TRBV7-3 to TRBJ2-2, with D perhaps matching TRBD2 (5 bases). Between the trimmed V and J ends, which lost 4 bases and 6 bases, there was a span of 12 bases. CDR1 is SGHTA and CDR2 is FQGTGA in the germline V gene. This CDR3 region has 14 residues. DNA for the CDR3: TGTGCCAGCAGCTCGGCAGGAGGACCCGGGGAGCTGTTTTTT. Translated, it gives CASSSAGGPGELFF. Full variable domain (remainder filled in from reference TRBV7-3 and TRBJ2-2): GAGVSQTPSNKVTEKGKYVELRCDPISGHTALYWYRQSLGQGPEFLIYFQGTGAADDSGLPNDRFFAVRPEGSVSTLKIQRTERGDSAVYLCASSSAGGPGELFFGEGSRLTVL.

V is TRBV6-4 and J is TRBJ2-1, with D perhaps matching TRBD2 (5 bases). V was cut by 3 bases and J by 3 bases, with 15 bases left in between. The CDR3 contains 16 residues. Germline values: CDR1 MRHNA, CDR2 SNTAGT. The DNA for the CDR3 is TGTGCCAGCAGTGAATCTGCTAGCTCCCACTACAATGAGCAGTTCTTC. Amino acid sequence: CASSESASSHYNEQFF.

This clone was seen repeatedly, ten times or more. The chain is built from TRBV7-9 and TRBJ2-2; D possibly corresponds to TRBD2 (6 bases). This CDR3 has 15 residues. CDR1 is SEHNR and CDR2 is FQNEAQ in the germline V gene (reference sequence). The V end was cut by 5 bases, the J end by 3 bases, with 13 bases between. The CDR3 loop is CASSPWTTDTGELFF. Written as DNA, the CDR3 is TGTGCCAGCAGCCCCTGGACTACCGACACCGGGGAGCTGTTTTTT.

The CDR3 loop reads CASSLTTGYEQYF. The DNA of the CDR3 is TGTGCCAGCAGCTTAACAACAGGCTACGAGCAGTACTTC. This rearrangement joins TRBV5-5 to TRBJ2-7; TRBD1 is a possible D gene (5 bases). The CDR3 covers 13 residues. Germline V gene sequence: CDR1 SGHKS, CDR2 YYEKEE (reference sequence). V lost 2 bases and J 3 bases, leaving 9 bases between the germline ends. The full variable domain, completed using reference TRBV5-5 and TRBJ2-7, is DAGVTQSPTHLIKTRGQQVTLRCSPISGHKSVSWYQQVLGQGPQFIFQYYEKEERGRGNFPDRFSARQFPNYSSELNVNALLLGDSALYLCASSLTTGYEQYFGPGTRLTVT.

V and J are TRBV11-3 and TRBJ2-1; the match to TRBD2 covers 8 bases. Germline V lookup: CDR1 SGHNT, CDR2 YENEEA. Trimming at V came to 3 bases and at J to 1 base, leaving 2 bases not matched to a gene. The CDR3 sequence is 15 residues long. CDR3 region: CASSFSGISYNEQFF. CDR3 sequence (DNA): TGTGCCAGCAGCTTTAGCGGGATATCCTACAATGAGCAGTTCTTC.

This chain joins TRBV24-1 and TRBJ1-1; D is uncertain. The germline V gene encodes CDR1 KGHDR and CDR2 SFDVKD. V shed 3 bases and J shed 5 bases, with 12 bases lying between them. CDR3 length: 14 amino acids. The CDR3, as DNA: TGTGCCACCAGTGATCCCAGAACGGGGACTGAAGCTTTCTTT. The encoded protein is CATSDPRTGTEAFF.

The V call is TRBV6-5, the J call TRBJ1-2; D gene unclear. The germline V and J ends were trimmed by 6 bases and 4 bases, with 12 bases remaining between them. Germline CDR1 is MNHEY and CDR2 is SVGAGI. The CDR3 totals 13 residues. The CDR3 nucleotides are TGTGCCAGCAGCTCATACGAGGGCTATGGCTACACCTTC. It is translated as CASSSYEGYGYTF.

In this sample, this clone turned up a few times. The V gene is TRBV11-2, the J gene TRBJ2-1; 10 nucleotides agree with TRBD2. The germline CDR1 and CDR2 sequences are SGHAT and FQNNGV. V was clipped by 5 bases and J by 3 bases; unmatched bases: 7. The CDR3 consists of 16 residues. This chain's CDR3 is CASSTRLAGIYNEQFF. In DNA form, the CDR3 reads TGTGCCAGCAGCACCAGACTAGCGGGTATCTACAATGAGCAGTTCTTC.

The chain carries TRBV10-2 and TRBJ2-3; D unclear. The CDR3 covers 13 residues. CDR1 WSHSY and CDR2 SAAADI come from the germline V gene. The ends were cut back, 9 bases at V and 2 bases at J, with 12 bases in the middle. CDR3 sequence reads: CASCVRITDTQYF. The DNA for the CDR3 is TGCGCCAGTTGCGTCAGGATCACAGATACGCAGTATTTT.

This clone was counted a single time. The gene calls are TRBV11-1 and TRBJ1-5; D not resolved. From germline, CDR1 is SGHAT and CDR2 FQDESV (reference sequence). V lost 3 bases, J lost 5 bases, and 8 bases lay in between. CDR3 length: 13 amino acids. CDR3 in amino acids: CASSFNRDQPQHF. The CDR3 region has the DNA TGTGCCAGCAGCTTTAACCGGGATCAGCCCCAGCATTTT.

The rearrangement joins TRBV18 to TRBJ2-7; TRBD1 matches 7 bases. V lost 5 bases and J lost 6; bases outside the gene matches: 10. The CDR3 runs 14 residues. Germline V CDR1 and CDR2: KGHSH, LQKENI. This CDR3 reads CASSSRGSFGEQYF. The CDR3 bases are TGTGCCAGCTCATCCAGGGGGAGTTTTGGCGAGCAGTACTTC. Based on the CDR3 plus reference TRBV18 and TRBJ2-7, the full variable domain is NAGVMQNPRHLVRRRGQEARLRCSPMKGHSHVYWYRQLPEEGLKFMVYLQKENIIDESGMPKERFSAEFPKEGPSILRIQQVVRGDSAAYFCASSSRGSFGEQYFGPGTRLTVT.